This T cell receptor (beta chain) comes out of a study of PD-L1 blockade in urothelial cancer. Overall study context: Atezolizumab, begun by patients in the mid-2010s, was given at 1,200 mg intravenously every 3 weeks. Most patients, about 90% of the roughly 29, were males with bladder-origin cancer. Notes on the study in general: Tumor-associated blood clones were expanded more by durable-benefit patients at 3 weeks.

As for this clone: What it binds is unknown.

Clones were sequenced by immunoSEQ multiplex PCR, and TCRdb holds only the in-frame ones, with some missing. The sample consists of approximately 55,000 clones, about 86% of them appearing once. The time point here: pretreatment peripheral blood. Each patient contributed between 1 and 8 total time points of blood mononuclear cells, pretreatment and during treatment. This CDR3 comprises 15 residues. The germline V and J ends were trimmed by 0 bases and 3 bases, with 11 bases remaining between them. The germline V gene encodes CDR1 SGHNT and CDR2 YYREEE (reference sequence). This chain connects TRBV5-4 to TRBJ2-3; D is perhaps TRBD2 (5 bases). The sequenced sample was PBMCs, obtained around atezolizumab (anti-PD-L1) treatment. This clonotype was sampled from a man aged 60-69 years with urothelial cancer. CDR3 residues: CASSLEVARTDTQYF. As DNA, the CDR3 is TGTGCCAGCAGCTTGGAGGTAGCGAGAACAGATACGCAGTATTTT.